Detailed here is one TCR beta chain. Its antigen is not identified. The sample originates from a study of human T cells and chemical hapten exposure. Study summary: Investigators sensitized approximately 2 cm by approximately 2 cm of upper inner arm skin with 2% DPC. Whole-study results and caveats: Expanded TCRs were compared with controls, and the expanded TCRs formed significantly more large CDR3 similarity clusters.

TCRdb reanalysed the RACE reads using MiXCR and keeps one entry per CDR3 protein. This sample carries 40,000 to 65,000 distinct CDR3 sequences, approximately 11% of them seen once, and the ten largest clones take approximately 1.8%. The germline V gene has CDR1 MDHEN and CDR2 SYDVKM. The junction had 0 bases not matched to a gene; V was cut back by 6 bases and J by 1 base. This CDR3 spans 13 amino acids. The time point was: patch test 1, 2 weeks after DPC sensitization. Indicated treatment: therapeutic diphenylcyclopropenone sensitization with weekly scalp DPC. It was unfractionated whole blood from which total RNA was extracted.

Sequencing was performed on whole blood, taken in connection with sensitization to the hapten diphenylcyclopropenone (DPC). The sequence was obtained from a woman aged 40 to 55 with alopecia areata. Some clones in this sample may be carry-over from other donors' samples. V usage is TRBV28 and J usage is TRBJ2-4, with TRBD2 identical over 7 bases. CDR3 region: CASRAGAKNIQYF. The CDR3, as DNA: TGTGCCAGCAGAGCGGGGGCCAAAAACATTCAGTACTTC.